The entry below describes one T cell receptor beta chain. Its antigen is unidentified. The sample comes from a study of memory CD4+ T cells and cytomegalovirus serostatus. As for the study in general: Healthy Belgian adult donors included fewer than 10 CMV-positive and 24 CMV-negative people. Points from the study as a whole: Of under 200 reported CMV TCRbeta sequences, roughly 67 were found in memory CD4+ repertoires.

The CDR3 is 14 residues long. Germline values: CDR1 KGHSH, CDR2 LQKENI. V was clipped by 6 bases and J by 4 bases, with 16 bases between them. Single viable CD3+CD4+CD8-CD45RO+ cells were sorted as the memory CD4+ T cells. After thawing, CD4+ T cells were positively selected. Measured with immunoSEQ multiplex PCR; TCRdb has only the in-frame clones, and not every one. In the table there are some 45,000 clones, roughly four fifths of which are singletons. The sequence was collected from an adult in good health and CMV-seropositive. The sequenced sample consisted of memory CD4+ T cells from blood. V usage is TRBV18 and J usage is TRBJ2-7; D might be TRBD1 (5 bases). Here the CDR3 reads CASSQGHFSYEQYF. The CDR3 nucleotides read TGTGCCAGCTCCCAAGGACATTTTTCGTACGAGCAGTACTTC.